The rows below give T cell receptor beta chains drawn from one sample of a study of blood T cells in healthy people across ages. One entry per CDR3 protein results from TCRdb running MiXCR on the 5' RACE reads. Of some 900,000 distinct CDR3 sequences listed, 48% are singletons. Sequencing was carried out using blood. The receptors were gathered from a man aged 30 to 45 in good health. Both conserved end residues are part of each CDR3. The D gene is left open where the match is weak. Clone size, where shown, is once, few, many, or a class for clones that have expanded.

d_call clone_size j_call v_call cdr3_nt cdr3_aa
. . TRBJ1-5 TRBV7-9 TGTGCCAGCAGCATCGGAGAGAGCGGCCAGCCCCAGCATTTT CASSIGESGQPQHF
. . TRBJ2-6 TRBV4-3 TGCGCCAGCAGCCAAGATCAAACGGGTGGCCCTGGGGCCAACGTCCTGACTTTC CASSQDQTGGPGANVLTF
TRBD1 many TRBJ2-1 TRBV20-1 TGCAGTGCTAGAGATCTGGGGACAGGGGATTTCAATGAGCAGTTCTTC CSARDLGTGDFNEQFF
. . TRBJ2-1 TRBV7-2 TGTGCCAGCAGCACCACGAATACTGAGCAGTTCTTC CASSTTNTEQFF
. once TRBJ1-5 TRBV6-2/TRBV6-3 TGTGCCAGCAGTTACCAGGGACTGGAGTATCAGCCCCAGCATTTT CASSYQGLEYQPQHF
. few TRBJ2-1 TRBV20-1 TGCAGTGCTAGAGATACCACCCCCAATGAGCAGTTCTTC CSARDTTPNEQFF
. many TRBJ2-7 TRBV4-2 TGTGCCAGCAGCCAACGAGGGGCCGCATACGAGCAGTACTTC CASSQRGAAYEQYF
. many TRBJ1-6 TRBV20-1 TGCAGTGCTATGGGGGGGGGCCTCCCGATCGGGTCCTATAATTCACCCCTCCACTTT CSAMGGGLPIGSYNSPLHF
. . TRBJ2-7 TRBV6-2/TRBV6-3 TGTGCCAGCAGTGCTCCGCGAGCGCCGAGAGAGCAGTACTTC CASSAPRAPREQYF
. . TRBJ2-3 TRBV12-3/TRBV12-4 TGTGCCAGCGGTCCCTTAGATACGCAGTATTTT CASGPLDTQYF
. . TRBJ2-7 TRBV7-8 TGTGCCAGCAGCTTAGGCGCCACTACCTACGAGCAGTACTTC CASSLGATTYEQYF
. . TRBJ1-1 TRBV5-1 TGCGCCAGCAGCTTGGGGGACTCGGGATACGCTGAAGCTTTCTTT CASSLGDSGYAEAFF
. . TRBJ1-4 TRBV27 TGTGCCAGCAGGGTTGGGTCTGTTAATGAAAAACTGTTTTTT CASRVGSVNEKLFF
TRBD1 . TRBJ2-5 TRBV29-1 TGCAGCGTGGGGACAGCGGAGACCCAGTACTTC CSVGTAETQYF
TRBD1 few TRBJ2-7 TRBV7-2 TGTGCCAGCAGCTTAGTCCCCGGACAGGGTTCGGACGAGCAGTACTTC CASSLVPGQGSDEQYF
. . TRBJ2-3 TRBV4-3 TGCGCCAGCAGCCAAAACTTGGACAGCACTAGCACAGATACGCAGTATTTT CASSQNLDSTSTDTQYF
TRBD1 . TRBJ2-3 TRBV13 TGTGCCAGCAGCTTACTCTCGGGCAGGGGGAGCACAGATACGCAGTATTTT CASSLLSGRGSTDTQYF
TRBD1 few TRBJ2-3 TRBV6-1 TGTGCCACCAGACAGGGAATCGGCCCCACAGATACGCAGTATTTT CATRQGIGPTDTQYF
. . TRBJ2-4 TRBV20-1 TGCAGTGCTAGAGATGGGGCTTACGAGCGGTACTTC CSARDGAYERYF
TRBD1 . TRBJ1-2 TRBV6-1 TGTGCCAGCAGTGCCTCGGACAGGGCCGGCTATGGCTACACCTTC CASSASDRAGYGYTF
TRBD1 . TRBJ2-1 TRBV25-1 TGTGCCACGACAGGGGGTAGAAGTGAGCAGTTCTTC CATTGGRSEQFF
. few TRBJ2-3 TRBV20-1 TGCAGTGCCCTAGCCTGGGAGGGGGACACAGATACGCAGTATTTT CSALAWEGDTDTQYF
. . TRBJ1-5 TRBV11-1 TGTGCCAGCAGCCCCGTTTTCGGCGGGGGCAATCAGCCCCAGCATTTT CASSPVFGGGNQPQHF
. . TRBJ1-1 TRBV5-1 TGCGCCAGCAGCTCCCTACTCCAGGGGAACACTGAAGCTTTCTTT CASSSLLQGNTEAFF
TRBD2 . TRBJ2-7 TRBV7-9 TGTGCCAGCAGAAGACTAGCGGGGGACGAGCAGTACTTC CASRRLAGDEQYF
TRBD2 few TRBJ2-3 TRBV7-3 TGTGCCAGCAGCTTAACGGTGGGACTAGCGATCCCAGGATGGGATACGCAGTATTTT CASSLTVGLAIPGWDTQYF
TRBD1 many TRBJ2-7 TRBV28 TGTGCCAGCATAACCGGGACAGGGGGGTACGAGCAGTACTTC CASITGTGGYEQYF
. many TRBJ1-5 TRBV15 TGTGCCACTTCGCGCGGCTTCAATCAGCCCCAGCATTTT CATSRGFNQPQHF
. . TRBJ1-4 TRBV3-1 TGTGCCAGCAGCCCAAACGGCGGGGGCTCTGAAAAACTGTTTTTT CASSPNGGGSEKLFF
TRBD1 few TRBJ1-2 TRBV7-2 TGTGCCAGCACACCTGGCAGGGGGGAGGGTGGCTACACCTTC CASTPGRGEGGYTF
. many TRBJ2-3 TRBV20-1 TGCAGTGCGGATTGGCCCCGGGACTTCTTGGATACGCAGTATTTT CSADWPRDFLDTQYF
TRBD2 once TRBJ2-1 TRBV4-1 TGCGCCAGCAGCCAAACTAGCGGGGGGCAATACGAGCAGTTCTTC CASSQTSGGQYEQFF
. . TRBJ1-6 TRBV9 TGTGCCAGCAGCGGTTCGGGTACTAGCTCCTATAATTCACCCCTCCACTTT CASSGSGTSSYNSPLHF
TRBD2 once TRBJ2-5 TRBV5-1 TGCGCCAGCAGCTTAGAAGCGGGGGGGCCTTTAGAGACCCAGTACTTC CASSLEAGGPLETQYF
TRBD1 . TRBJ1-2 TRBV6-1 TGTGCCAGCAGTGACGCCGGGACAGGGGGCGCGTATGGCTACACCTTC CASSDAGTGGAYGYTF
TRBD1 few TRBJ1-2 TRBV28 TGTGCCAGCAGTTTATCGGACAGGGCTGGCTACACCTTC CASSLSDRAGYTF
. few TRBJ2-1 TRBV12-3/TRBV12-4 TGTGCCAGCAGTCCCTTGACGGGTACCTACAATGAGCAGTTCTTC CASSPLTGTYNEQFF
. once TRBJ2-7 TRBV7-9 TGTGCCAGCAGGGGGGGAGACTACGAGCAGTACTTC CASRGGDYEQYF
TRBD2 few TRBJ2-3 TRBV4-1 TGCGCCAGCAGCCAAGAGGGGCTAGCGGTATACACAGATACGCAGTATTTT CASSQEGLAVYTDTQYF
TRBD1 . TRBJ1-5 TRBV30 TGTGCCTGGTCCGGACAGGACAATCAGCCCCAGCATTTT CAWSGQDNQPQHF
. . TRBJ2-5 TRBV6-5 TGTGCCAGCACCTTCGCAGAGACCCAGTACTTC CASTFAETQYF
TRBD1 . TRBJ1-3 TRBV12-3/TRBV12-4 TGTGCCAGCAGTTCCGAGACAGGGAGCTCTGGAAACACCATATATTTT CASSSETGSSGNTIYF
. . TRBJ2-3 TRBV30 TGTGCCTGGAGTCCATACTCGGGAGATACGCAGTATTTT CAWSPYSGDTQYF
. few TRBJ2-7 TRBV20-1 TGCAGTGCTAGTGTCCCGCAGGGTGGGTACGAGCAGTACTTC CSASVPQGGYEQYF
TRBD1 . TRBJ2-3 TRBV5-1 TGCGCCAGCAGCTCAATAGGGGGCAGTCCTCCCGATACGCAGTATTTT CASSSIGGSPPDTQYF
. few TRBJ1-1 TRBV12-3/TRBV12-4 TGTGCCAGCAGCGAGGGGTCCAGACGCACTGAAGCTTTCTTT CASSEGSRRTEAFF
TRBD2 . TRBJ2-3 TRBV4-1 TGCCCCAGCAGCCAAGCCTTACTAGCGGACGGAACAGATACGCAGTATTTT CPSSQALLADGTDTQYF
TRBD2 once TRBJ2-1 TRBV12-3/TRBV12-4 TGTGCCAGCAGCCTAAGCCCCCTGACTAGCGGTAATGAGCAGTTCTTC CASSLSPLTSGNEQFF
. . TRBJ1-4 TRBV9 TGTGCCAGCAGCGTAATAGGGGTGTCAAATACGGAAAAACTGTTTTTT CASSVIGVSNTEKLFF
TRBD1 few TRBJ1-4 TRBV29-1 TGCAGCGAACGTTTACAGGGGGCGCCCCAAAGTGAAAAACTGTTTTTT CSERLQGAPQSEKLFF
TRBD2 . TRBJ2-7 TRBV6-1 TGTGCCAGCAGTGAAGCCTTAACTAGCGGTACATTCTATGAGCAGTACTTC CASSEALTSGTFYEQYF
TRBD1 . TRBJ2-4 TRBV27 TGTGCCAGCAGTTTTATAGGGGGACAGGGAGACATTCAGTACTTC CASSFIGGQGDIQYF
. many TRBJ1-2 TRBV5-1 TGCGCCAGCAGCTTGGACACTAACTATGGCTACACCTTC CASSLDTNYGYTF
. . TRBJ1-4 TRBV5-4 TGTGCCAGCAGCTTGGGGACTCCTGCAACTAATGAAAAACTGTTTTTT CASSLGTPATNEKLFF
TRBD1 many TRBJ2-5 TRBV12-3/TRBV12-4 TGTGCCAGCAGTTTCTCGGGACAGGGGTACCAAGAGACCCAGTACTTC CASSFSGQGYQETQYF
TRBD2 . TRBJ2-5 TRBV7-2 TGTGCCAGCAGCCCCGCGCCAACTAGCGGGGGGGCCTTTGAGCAGTACTTC CASSPAPTSGGAFEQYF